This T cell receptor beta chain appears in the sequencing data of a study of shared clonotypes between healthy human individuals. Study-level information: Donors consisted of two women and a few men between 18 and 49.

On this clone itself: The antigen is unknown.

The assay ran at deep level. Sequenced by immunoSEQ multiplex PCR; TCRdb stores in-frame clones only, minus some. The profile covers around 1.1 million clones, with approximately 80% appearing a single time and about 0.89% taken by the ten largest. Participating donors were healthy, HIV-negative adults free of recent acute infections or vaccinations. Findings of the study overall: Across a handful of donors, naive CD4 shared around 5%, naive CD8 under 4%, memory CD4 about 2.5%, memory CD8 roughly 0.37%.

The sequence derives from a man aged 18 to 29 in good health. Some clones in this sample may be carry-over from other donors' samples. What was sequenced was memory CD4+ T cells from PBMCs. Subset given: CD45RA-negative fraction.

The CDR3 protein is CASSVLDPKTYGYTF. In DNA, the CDR3 is TGTGCCAGCAGTGTCCTTGATCCCAAGACCTATGGCTACACCTTC. This chain uses TRBV28 with TRBJ1-2; D unclear. V lost 5 bases and J 4 bases, leaving 17 bases between the germline ends. Germline assignment: CDR1 MDHEN and CDR2 SYDVKM. The CDR3 extends over 15 amino acids.